This TCR beta chain was recovered during a study of PD-1 blockade in classical Hodgkin lymphoma. Only in-frame clones appear in the TCRdb table, and some are missing; sequencing was by immunoSEQ multiplex PCR. The table lists approximately 44,000 clones, approximately 71% of them singletons. Patients all relapsed after autologous stem cell transplantation, and there was variation in brentuximab vedotin exposure. The sequence came from a human donor with classical Hodgkin lymphoma. The sequencing here drew on peripheral blood mononuclear cells (PBMCs), taken at baseline.

The CDR3 is CASSPGQSRNTQYF. CDR3 sequence (DNA): TGTGCCAGCAGCCCCGGACAGAGTAGGAATACGCAGTATTTT. This chain uses TRBV14 with TRBJ2-3; possible D gene TRBD1, 6 bases. Germline V lookup: CDR1 SGHDN, CDR2 FVKESK. This CDR3 contains 14 residues. V shed 4 bases and J shed 7 bases, with 15 bases lying between them.